This T cell receptor beta chain came from a study of T cell repertoires in cytomegalovirus infection. One entry per CDR3 protein, called by TCRdb with MiXCR from the reads. This sample has approximately 170,000 distinct CDR3 sequences, with roughly 17% found just once. In germline, CDR1 is MNHEY, CDR2 SVGEGT. V shed 9 bases, J shed 6 bases, and the junction held 11 bases outside the gene matches. This CDR3 has 13 residues. V usage is TRBV6-2 or TRBV6-3 and J usage is TRBJ2-7, with 7 bases that match TRBD1. The sample comprised CD8+ T cells from PBMCs. The TCR was taken from a human donor in good health (CMV status not recorded). Some clones in this sample may be carry-over from other donors' samples. CDR3 nucleotides: TGTGCCAGTGAGGGGGCTTTGGCGGGCGAGCAGTACTTC. This encodes CASEGALAGEQYF.